The 7 T cell receptor beta chains given below trace back to one sample, sequenced in a study of T cells in Graves' hyperthyroidism and ophthalmopathy. The investigators amplified TCR beta CDR3 regions from RNA transcripts. First-round RT-PCR targeting the TCR CDR3 was performed with the HTBI primer set. One entry per CDR3 protein, called by TCRdb with MiXCR from the multiplex PCR reads. The sample lists about 740,000 distinct CDR3 sequences; roughly 15% were seen once. Sequencing was performed on blood. These TCRs come from a woman younger than 35 with Graves' hyperthyroidism.

In its sample, this clonotype was seen many times. The rearrangement links TRBV20-1 to TRBJ1-1; 7 bases line up with TRBD1. The germline V gene encodes CDR1 DFQATT and CDR2 SNEGSKA (reference sequence). CDR3 length: 14 residues. J was trimmed by 7 bases and V by 5 bases; bases with no gene match: 13. The chain's CDR3 is CSAQNEQGFDEAFF. The CDR3 region has the DNA TGCAGTGCTCAAAACGAACAGGGGTTTGATGAAGCTTTCTTT.

This chain uses TRBV5-6 with TRBJ1-1; D may be TRBD1 (5 bases). V was cut by 3 bases and J by 0 bases, with 12 bases left in between. This CDR3 has 15 amino acids. CDR1 is SGHDT, CDR2 YYEEEE, per germline. The CDR3 is CASSSTQALNTEAFF. The CDR3 DNA is TGTGCCAGCAGCTCGACACAGGCGTTGAACACTGAAGCTTTCTTT.

This chain links TRBV5-4 with TRBJ2-2, with a weak D call TRBD2 (6 bases). Trimming shortened V by 4 bases and J by 0 bases, and 13 bases separated the two germline ends. The CDR3 runs to 16 residues. Germline CDR1 SGHNT, CDR2 YYREEE (reference sequence). The CDR3 DNA follows: TGTGCCAGCAGCCACGGGGACTTAACGAACACCGGGGAGCTGTTTTTT. Residues: CASSHGDLTNTGELFF.

In this sample, this clonotype turned up a few times. This sequence joins TRBV11-2 and TRBJ1-1; a weak D match, TRBD1 (5 bases). The V gene's germline CDR1 is SGHAT and CDR2 FQNNGV. This CDR3 comprises 14 residues. Trimming cost V 2 bases and J 6 bases, with 13 bases left between them. The CDR3 region is CASSLSGRDSEAFF. CDR3 DNA sequence: TGTGCCAGCAGCTTATCGGGCAGGGACTCTGAAGCTTTCTTT.

This clonotype was seen only a few times. V usage is TRBV27 and J usage is TRBJ1-1, with TRBD1 matching over 7 bases. Germline V gene data show CDR1 as MNHEY and CDR2 as SMNVEV (reference sequence). The CDR3 length is 19 residues. Unmatched junction bases numbered 22, after V lost 4 bases and J lost 5 bases. The chain's CDR3 is CASSSRLRQGGSVWTEAFF. The CDR3 coding sequence is TGTGCCAGCAGTTCCCGCCTCAGACAGGGCGGGTCGGTGTGGACTGAAGCTTTCTTT.

In this sample, this clonotype turned up many times. The chain joins TRBV18 to TRBJ1-1; D is unresolved. The V end was cut by 3 bases, the J end by 7 bases, with 9 bases between. CDR1 KGHSH and CDR2 LQKENI come from the germline V gene. This CDR3 is built from 12 residues. The chain's CDR3 is CASSPLRNEAFF. The DNA for the CDR3 is TGTGCCAGCTCACCTTTACGAAATGAAGCTTTCTTT.

This clonotype appeared a few times. The rearrangement uses TRBV10-3 and TRBJ1-2; D gene ambiguous. With 3 bases removed from V and 8 bases from J, the gap between germline ends came to 7 bases. In germline, CDR1 is ENHRY, CDR2 SYGVKD. This CDR3 spans 11 amino acids. The CDR3 nucleotides are TGTGCCATCAGTGATTCCTTCGGCTACACCTTC. Translated, it gives CAISDSFGYTF.